This T cell receptor (beta chain) was identified in a study of siplizumab effects on memory and regulatory T cells (dated 2019 in TCRdb). About the investigation overall: The effect of the anti-CD2 antibody siplizumab on alloreactive T-cell subsets was examined in allogeneic mixed lymphocyte reactions constructed from human PBMCs.

TCRbeta CDR3 sequencing was performed on sorted unstimulated T cells and on proliferating T cells recovered from mixed lymphocyte reactions. Fresh whole blood from more than 9 HLA-typed healthy donors served as the source for isolating PBMCs. The investigation overall reported the following: Unstimulated naive T cells appeared to be more diverse than memory T cells, and naive cells seemed to make a substantial contribution to the alloresponse. A naive or memory phenotype could not be assigned to roughly 75-97% of proliferating CD4+ or CD8+ clones. Because sequences at frequencies below about 10^-5 were poorly captured, only a minor fraction of alloreactive clones could be mapped back to unstimulated subsets. Siplizumab significantly reduced the cumulative frequency of alloreactive sequences traceable to unstimulated CD4+ memory T cells. Among mappable alloreactive CD4+ clones, the Treg-derived fraction averaged around 70% with siplizumab versus roughly 25% in control reactions. No functional confirmation was obtained for the suppressive function of proliferating Tregs from siplizumab cultures.

The protocol used for the library was the immunoSEQ multiplex PCR assay. About 10^5 TCR templates per sample were assayed by the deep sequencing platform. Genomic DNA extracted from sorted T cells was used for TCRbeta CDR3 sequencing. The authors' pipeline ran thus. The R programming language was used for the clonal analysis of the TCRbeta CDR3 data. Unstimulated samples were compared with post-reaction CFSE-low samples to define alloreactive CD4+ and CD8+ clones. Alloreactive CD4+ clones were assigned to regulatory or non-regulatory origin by matching sequences to sorted unstimulated Treg and non-Treg repertoires. TCRdb holds this immuneACCESS table with in-frame rearrangements only. Some clones are missing; in checked studies, unresolved V genes explain under half, and the rest has no known cause. D and trimming come from the DNA, and the V and J calls and clone size come from that table. The sample data list tens of thousands of clones, and 80% to 95% of these were observed just once. Approximately 5.9% of the sample lies in the top ten.

As for this clone: Its antigen remains unidentified. Per-nucleotide qualities are absent, and no much larger clonotype sits a single base away.

Trimmed from V: 5 bases; trimmed from J: 8 bases; junction bases lacking a gene match: 12. CDR3 length: 15 amino acids, cysteine to phenylalanine. Only the CDR3 DNA is retained, 45 bases long and in frame from the first base. The germline V gene (reference sequence) provides CDR1 PRHDT and CDR2 FYEKMQ. The sequence is built from TRBV13 and TRBJ1-1; 9 nucleotides in the junction match TRBD1. The specimen sequenced was CD8+ T cells sorted from blood. The receptor's source is a human donor in good health. The bases are TGTGCCAGCAGCGACCGGGGACAGGGAATTCGAGAAGCTTTCTTT. Translation gives CASSDRGQGIREAFF.